The 17 T cell receptor beta chains below were found in one sample sequenced in a study of blood T cells in healthy people across ages. Alongside a J-beta primer mix, a sample-barcoded 5' primer served in a second PCR lasting roughly 7 to 11 cycles. MiXCR, run by TCRdb on the 5' RACE reads, gives a single entry per CDR3 protein. The table lists 700,000 to 850,000 distinct CDR3 sequences, 35% to 40% of them singletons. Sequenced: blood. Source of these receptors: a man aged 18-30 years in good health.

This clonotype was recorded many times. This rearrangement joins TRBV10-3 to TRBJ1-2, with 7 bases lining up with TRBD1. CDR3 length: 13 residues. CDR1 is ENHRY and CDR2 is SYGVKD in the germline V gene. The V gene end was trimmed by 4 bases and the J gene end by 6 bases; junction bases not matched to a gene: 5. CDR3 in DNA: TGTGCCATCAGTGCTTTAACAGGGGATGGCTACACCTTC. Protein: CAISALTGDGYTF.

V gene TRBV29-1 combines with J gene TRBJ2-1, with TRBD1 matching 11 bases. CDR1 and CDR2 (germline): SQVTM, ANQGSEA. The CDR3 extends over 13 amino acids. The V and J ends lost 4 bases and 8 bases, in that order; junction bases with no gene match: 4. CDR3 bases: TGCAGCGTTGCGCCGGACAGGGGGCATGAGCAGTTCTTC. This encodes CSVAPDRGHEQFF.

In regard to this clonotype: A much larger clonotype is one base distant, so this may be a read error. The V and J genes are TRBV5-1 and TRBJ2-1; possibly TRBD2 for D (6 bases). Germline values: CDR1 SGHRS, CDR2 YFSETQ. CDR3 length: 16 residues. The CDR3 loop is CASSLGSGDQYNERFF. The CDR3 DNA follows: TGCGCCAGCAGCTTGGGATCGGGGGACCAATACAATGAGCGGTTCTTC.

This clonotype was counted between two and nine times. The V call is TRBV12-3 or TRBV12-4, the J call TRBJ2-4, with 7 bases identical to TRBD1. The CDR3 sequence is 12 residues long. Trimming cost V 5 bases and J 12 bases; bases outside gene matches: 7. The CDR3, as DNA: TGTGCCAGCAGTAACAGGGGACACACTCAGTACTTC. Protein sequence: CASSNRGHTQYF.

This clonotype was detected many times. A junction end diverges from the germline sequence, so it may reflect a read error. The chain joins TRBV5-1 to TRBJ2-3; D gene ambiguous. CDR1 and CDR2 (germline): SGHRS, YFSETQ. This CDR3 is 13 amino acids long. The CDR3 region has the DNA TGCGCCAGCAGATTGGGGAGCACAGATACGCAGTATTTT. It codes for CASRLGSTDTQYF.

A note on this clonotype: This may be a read error: a much more frequent sequence differs by one nucleotide. This chain links TRBV5-1 with TRBJ1-2, with no clear D. There are 13 residues in the CDR3. Germline V lookup: CDR1 SGHRS, CDR2 YFSETQ. The CDR3 DNA follows: TGCGTCAGCAGCCCAGCTGTGGCCAATGGCTACACCTTC. Amino acid sequence: CVSSPAVANGYTF.

A few counts support this clonotype. This chain uses TRBV6-5 with TRBJ2-1; 9 nucleotides line up with TRBD2. Losses at the gene ends were 4 bases for V and 7 bases for J; bases not matched to a gene: 8. The CDR3 length is 15 residues. The germline gives CDR1 MNHEY, CDR2 SVGAGI. CDR3 coding DNA: TGTGCCAGCAGTTCCGACCGACTAGCGGTGAATGAGCAGTTCTTC. As protein: CASSSDRLAVNEQFF.

This clonotype was seen only a few times. This chain joins TRBV29-1 and TRBJ1-1; D might be TRBD1 (6 bases). Trimming took 6 bases from V and 6 from J, leaving 17 bases between them. There are 13 residues in the CDR3. CDR1 is SQVTM, CDR2 ANQGSEA, per germline. The CDR3 spells CSVRTARLSEAFF. The CDR3 DNA sequence: TGCAGCGTCAGGACAGCCCGGCTATCTGAAGCTTTCTTT.

The chain is built from TRBV6-1 and TRBJ2-1; 9 bases agree with TRBD1. Near its end, the DNA agrees better with TRBJ2-7, so the J call may be wrong. CDR1 and CDR2 (germline): MNHNS, SASEGT. The length of the CDR3 is 15 residues. The CDR3 loop reads CASSEGGQGDNEQYF. The CDR3 DNA is TGTGCCAGCAGTGAAGGGGGACAGGGAGACAATGAGCAGTACTTC.

The gene calls are TRBV20-1 and TRBJ2-7, with TRBD1 as a possible D gene (5 bases). This CDR3 has 14 amino acids. V lost 5 bases to trimming and J lost 0 bases, with 14 bases between them. CDR1 is DFQATT, CDR2 SNEGSKA, per germline (reference sequence). The chain's CDR3 is CSAPRQPSSYEQYF. CDR3 coding DNA: TGCAGTGCTCCTCGACAGCCTAGCTCCTACGAGCAGTACTTC.

This clonotype has a handful of counts. This chain connects TRBV6-1 to TRBJ1-5; TRBD1 is a possible D gene (5 bases). The V end was cut by 10 bases, the J end by 1 base, with 17 bases between. CDR1 is MNHNS and CDR2 is SASEGT in the germline V gene. The CDR3 runs to 15 residues. This chain's CDR3 is CATRVRGRSNQPQHF. The CDR3 DNA reads as TGTGCCACCCGAGTCCGGGGACGAAGCAATCAGCCCCAGCATTTT.

This clonotype has more than one count but fewer than ten. This chain connects TRBV7-2 to TRBJ2-3, with TRBD1 matching 10 bases. Germline V CDR1 and CDR2: SGHTA, FQGNSA. The ends lost 8 bases at V and 6 bases at J; junction bases unmatched: 14. This CDR3 has 16 amino acids. CDR3 region: CASSGTGTGDGDTQYF. CDR3 sequence (DNA): TGTGCCAGCTCAGGGACCGGGACAGGGGATGGGGATACGCAGTATTTT.

This clonotype turned up a few times. The chain is built from TRBV4-3 and TRBJ1-1; 7 nucleotides align to TRBD1. J lost 4 bases, V lost 1 base, and 6 bases had no gene match. Germline CDR1 and CDR2: LGHNA and YSLEER. CDR3 size: 15 residues. CDR3 loop: CASSQVEGAGTEAFF. The CDR3, as DNA: TGCGCCAGCAGCCAAGTCGAGGGGGCTGGCACTGAAGCTTTCTTT.

The rearrangement uses TRBV4-3 and TRBJ1-4, with D perhaps TRBD1 (5 bases). The CDR3 runs 17 residues. V was trimmed by 0 bases and J by 8 bases, leaving 19 bases between them. In germline, CDR1 is LGHNA, CDR2 YSLEER. This CDR3 is CASSQDPTPGPGEKLFF. CDR3 in DNA: TGCGCCAGCAGCCAAGATCCCACCCCGGGACCGGGAGAAAAACTGTTTTTT.

This clonotype was counted only a few times. The CDR3: CASSIRDALEQYF. DNA for the CDR3: TGTGCCAGTAGTATACGGGATGCTCTCGAGCAGTACTTC. V is TRBV19 and J is TRBJ2-7; D perhaps matches TRBD2 (5 bases). V lost 2 bases, J lost 6 bases, and 11 bases lay in between. The V gene's germline CDR1 is LNHDA and CDR2 SQIVND (reference sequence). The CDR3 is 13 amino acids.

For this clonotype: A single base separates this from a much larger clone, so it may be a read error. The chain recombines TRBV7-2 with TRBJ2-3; 11 nucleotides line up with TRBD2. The CDR3 is 18 residues long. Germline lookup yields CDR1 SGHTA and CDR2 FQGNSA. CDR3 amino acids: CASSLPSTSGESTDTRYF. CDR3 DNA sequence: TGTGCCAGCAGCTTACCATCGACTAGCGGGGAAAGCACAGATACGCGGTATTTT.

The chain employs TRBV14 and TRBJ1-4; D ambiguous. The CDR3 runs 15 residues. Germline V lookup: CDR1 SGHDN, CDR2 FVKESK. The V end lost 3 bases, the J end lost 3 bases, and 11 bases lay between the germline ends. CDR3 amino acids: CASSQLGWANEKLFF. The CDR3 nucleotides are TGTGCCAGCAGCCAGCTAGGGTGGGCTAATGAAAAACTGTTTTTT.